The 2 T cell receptor beta chains below all came from one sample that was sequenced in a study of blood T cell repertoires in COVID-19. Profiling relied on immunoSEQ multiplex PCR, and the TCRdb table lists in-frame clones only, not all of them. This repertoire shows roughly 52,000 clones, about nine tenths found once; its top ten account for approximately 3.7%. The source material was peripheral blood. Receptors were obtained from a man in his forties with COVID-19, enrolled during active disease.

The table lists this clone with a count of one. V is TRBV29-1 and J is TRBJ1-1; tentative D call: TRBD1 (6 bases). V was cut by 3 bases and J by 8 bases, with 13 bases left in between. This CDR3 is built from 12 residues. The germline V gene has CDR1 SQVTM and CDR2 ANQGSEA. DNA for the CDR3: TGCAGCGTTGAGAGGGGGAGTGTCGAAGCTTTCTTT. It is translated as CSVERGSVEAFF.

This clone was observed a few times. The chain recombines TRBV7-9 with TRBJ1-1; D is uncertain. V lost 2 bases, J lost 0 bases, and 10 bases lay in between. Germline lookup yields CDR1 SEHNR and CDR2 FQNEAQ (reference sequence). This CDR3 has 15 amino acids. The DNA for the CDR3 is TGTGCCAGCAGCTTATCAGGTCTCATGAACACTGAAGCTTTCTTT. Residues: CASSLSGLMNTEAFF.